The 17 T cell receptor beta chains below all came from one sample that was sequenced in a study of blood T cell repertoires in COVID-19 (TCRdb year 2020). Preparation of the library involved the immunoSEQ multiplex PCR assay. Held by TCRdb, this immuneACCESS table contains in-frame sequences only and omits some clones. Under half of the omission traces to an unresolved V gene where checked; the cause of the rest is unknown. The sample table shows some 96,000 clones, and around nine tenths are seen once. About 1.7% of the sample rests with the top ten. The sequencing input was peripheral blood. The receptors were sampled from a man aged 55 to 70 with acute or convalescent COVID-19.

V usage is TRBV4-1 and J usage is TRBJ1-2; perhaps TRBD1 as D (5 bases). CDR3 length: 15 amino acids. Trimming pared 1 base from V and 6 bases from J, leaving 15 bases between. Germline-derived CDR1 and CDR2 are MGHRA and YSYEKL. In DNA, the CDR3 is TGCGCCAGCAGCCAAGTTGCCAGGGCTGTCGATGGCTACACCTTC. Protein product: CASSQVARAVDGYTF.

The chain combines TRBV19 with TRBJ1-4, with no clear D. The CDR3 consists of 15 residues. Germline loops: CDR1 LNHDA, CDR2 SQIVND (reference sequence). The V and J ends lost 4 bases and 2 bases respectively, with 11 bases between them. The CDR3, as DNA: TGTGCCAGTAGTACGTTACAGAGTACTAATGAAAAACTGTTTTTT. Its translation: CASSTLQSTNEKLFF. The variable domain in full, completed from reference TRBV19 and TRBJ1-4, reads DGGITQSPKYLFRKEGQNVTLSCEQNLNHDAMYWYRQDPGQGLRLIYYSQIVNDFQKGDIAEGYSVSREKKESFPLTVTSAQKNPTAFYLCASSTLQSTNEKLFFGSGTQLSVL.

The chain combines TRBV2 with TRBJ2-3; tentative D call: TRBD2 (6 bases). Per germline, CDR1 SNHLY and CDR2 FYNNEI. This CDR3 has 12 amino acids. The V and J ends lost 4 bases and 8 bases respectively, with 10 bases between them. The CDR3 DNA follows: TGTGCCAGCAGTGGGCGGGACTCTACGCAGTATTTT. It is translated as CASSGRDSTQYF.

V usage is TRBV30 and J usage is TRBJ1-3, with D possibly matching TRBD1 (6 bases). From germline, CDR1 is GTSNPN and CDR2 SVGIG (reference sequence). CDR3 length equals 16 residues. V was cut by 0 bases and J by 1 base, with 13 bases left in between. The CDR3 DNA reads as TGTGCCTGGAGTGTAAAAACAGGGTCTTCTGGAAACACCATATATTTT. Its protein product is CAWSVKTGSSGNTIYF.

V and J are TRBV27 and TRBJ2-5; D not resolved. The CDR3 is 14 residues long. V was pared by 0 bases and J by 1 base, with 6 bases between. Germline CDR1 and CDR2: MNHEY and SMNVEV (reference sequence). CDR3 sequence: CASSLSLLQETQYF. CDR3 DNA: TGTGCCAGCAGTTTATCCCTACTCCAAGAGACCCAGTACTTC.

The rearrangement joins TRBV5-4 to TRBJ1-5; a possible D gene is TRBD1 (6 bases). Germline V gives CDR1 SGHNT, CDR2 YYREEE (reference sequence). This CDR3 has 14 amino acids. Trimming cost V 0 bases and J 3 bases, with 7 bases left between them. CDR3 loop: CASSLAGVNQPQHF. CDR3 nucleotides: TGTGCCAGCAGCTTGGCAGGGGTCAATCAGCCCCAGCATTTT.

The chain has TRBV5-1 and TRBJ1-3, with D unresolved. Germline CDR1 and CDR2: SGHRS and YFSETQ. This CDR3 contains 16 residues. Trimming stripped 0 bases from V and 1 base from J, with 11 bases between. The CDR3 reads CASSLAAAASGNTIYF. Here the CDR3 DNA reads TGCGCCAGCAGCTTGGCGGCCGCAGCGTCTGGAAACACCATATATTTT.

V usage is TRBV29-1 and J usage is TRBJ2-1; D is possibly TRBD1 (6 bases). The CDR3 runs to 13 residues. The V gene lost 2 bases and the J gene lost 6 bases, with 11 bases spanning the gap. Germline lookup yields CDR1 SQVTM and CDR2 ANQGSEA. The CDR3 region is CSVESFRGNEQFF. The CDR3 nucleotides are TGCAGCGTTGAAAGTTTCAGGGGCAATGAGCAGTTCTTC.

The chain recombines TRBV5-1 with TRBJ1-2, with a weak D call TRBD1 (5 bases). Germline lookup yields CDR1 SGHRS and CDR2 YFSETQ. V dropped 5 bases and J dropped 0 bases, with 8 bases sitting between them. The CDR3 covers 13 residues. Written as DNA, the CDR3 is TGCGCCAGCAGGCTGACAGCTAACTATGGCTACACCTTC. Residues: CASRLTANYGYTF.

V usage is TRBV6-6 and J usage is TRBJ2-3; TRBD2 matches 8 bases. J lost 4 bases, V lost 5 bases, and 2 bases had no gene match. This CDR3 is 13 amino acids long. Germline CDR1 reads MNHNY; CDR2 reads SVGAGI (reference sequence). CDR3 in amino acids: CASSTGGADTQYF. CDR3 in DNA: TGTGCCAGCAGTACGGGGGGGGCAGATACGCAGTATTTT.

The chain has TRBV29-1 and TRBJ2-5; D is perhaps TRBD2 (7 bases). The CDR3 extends over 13 amino acids. V was shortened by 6 bases and J by 1 base, with 12 bases between the two germline ends. Germline CDR1 SQVTM, CDR2 ANQGSEA. The CDR3 bases are TGCAGCGTCAGAGGGGGGGCCCAAGAGACCCAGTACTTC. Translating gives CSVRGGAQETQYF.

The chain recombines TRBV5-6 with TRBJ2-1; 7 bases align to TRBD1. The junction had 6 bases not matched to a gene; V was cut back by 0 bases and J by 6 bases. Germline CDR1 reads SGHDT; CDR2 reads YYEEEE. CDR3 length equals 15 residues. This chain's CDR3 is CASSLEDRQRNEQFF. DNA of the CDR3: TGTGCCAGCAGCTTGGAGGACAGGCAACGCAATGAGCAGTTCTTC.

The J gene is TRBJ1-2, the V gene TRBV6-1; D is uncertain. Germline loops: CDR1 MNHNS, CDR2 SASEGT. The CDR3 has 16 residues. The germline V and J ends were trimmed by 2 bases and 3 bases, with 16 bases remaining between them. CDR3: CASSESPARADYGYTF. CDR3 DNA sequence: TGTGCCAGCAGTGAATCTCCAGCGAGGGCAGACTATGGCTACACCTTC.

This chain uses TRBV7-9 with TRBJ1-2, with 8 nucleotides matching TRBD1. This CDR3 has 15 residues. Germline lookup yields CDR1 SEHNR and CDR2 FQNEAQ (reference sequence). After removal of 2 bases from V and 1 base from J, the junction contained 3 bases not matched to a gene. The CDR3 region is CASSLRTGHNYGYTF. The CDR3 DNA sequence: TGTGCCAGCAGCTTAAGGACAGGGCATAACTATGGCTACACCTTC.

The rearrangement joins TRBV6-2 or TRBV6-3 to TRBJ2-7; the D gene is possibly TRBD2 (6 bases). Trimming stripped 0 bases from V and 0 bases from J, with 21 bases between. The germline V gene has CDR1 MNHEY and CDR2 SVGEGT. This CDR3 is built from 19 residues. CDR3 in DNA: TGTGCCAGCAGTTACTCGAAGGACCTAGCGACCGTTAGCTCCTACGAGCAGTACTTC. Encoded protein: CASSYSKDLATVSSYEQYF.

The genes are TRBV27 and TRBJ2-3; TRBD1 matches 7 bases. The germline CDR1 and CDR2 sequences are MNHEY and SMNVEV (reference sequence). The CDR3 extends over 15 amino acids. The trim removed 5 bases at V and 0 bases at J, leaving 5 bases unmatched. Written as DNA, the CDR3 is TGTGCCAGCAGTCCCTACAGGGGTAGCACAGATACGCAGTATTTT. Its translation: CASSPYRGSTDTQYF.

This sequence joins TRBV9 and TRBJ1-1; no reliable D call. The CDR3 is 14 residues long. The germline V gene encodes CDR1 SGDLS and CDR2 YYNGEE. V gave up 4 bases and J gave up 1 base, with 11 bases separating them. This CDR3 is CASSPLWRNTEAFF. The CDR3 DNA follows: TGTGCCAGCAGCCCCCTCTGGAGGAACACTGAAGCTTTCTTT.